One T cell receptor beta chain is described in this entry. The authors' processing: Reference gene primers were amplified, and this amplification served to estimate nucleated cell counts. Method: immunoSEQ multiplex PCR; TCRdb's copy keeps in-frame clones and lacks some. From that table come the V and J calls and clone size; the DNA was used to work out D and trimming. This table has around 140,000 clones, about nine tenths appearing once. This sample was taken from a study of blood T cell repertoires in COVID-19. Turning to the study itself: Acute and convalescent COVID-19 samples came from the United States, Italy and Spain.

Per germline, CDR1 MDHEN and CDR2 SYDVKM. The trim removed 4 bases at V and 3 bases at J, leaving 2 bases unmatched. The CDR3 is made up of 14 amino acids. The V and J genes are TRBV28 and TRBJ1-4; 7 positions match TRBD1. What was sequenced was peripheral blood. This clonotype originated in a man older than 75 with acute or convalescent COVID-19. This CDR3 reads CASSYGTANEKLFF. The CDR3 region has the DNA TGTGCCAGCAGTTACGGGACAGCTAATGAAAAACTGTTTTTT.